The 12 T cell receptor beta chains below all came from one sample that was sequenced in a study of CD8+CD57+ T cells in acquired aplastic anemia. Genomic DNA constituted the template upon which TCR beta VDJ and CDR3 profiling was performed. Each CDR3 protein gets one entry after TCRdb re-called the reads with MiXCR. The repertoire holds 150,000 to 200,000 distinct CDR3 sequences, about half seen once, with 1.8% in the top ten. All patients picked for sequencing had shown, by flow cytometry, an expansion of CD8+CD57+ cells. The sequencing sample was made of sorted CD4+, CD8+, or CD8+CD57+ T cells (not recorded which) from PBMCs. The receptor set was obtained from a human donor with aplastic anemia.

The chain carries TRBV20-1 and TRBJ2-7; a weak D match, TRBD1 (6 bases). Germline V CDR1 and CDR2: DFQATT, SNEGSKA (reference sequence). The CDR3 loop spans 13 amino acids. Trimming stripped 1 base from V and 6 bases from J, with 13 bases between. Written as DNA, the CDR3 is TGCAGTGCTAGAGTAGCGACAGGATCCGAGCAGTACTTC. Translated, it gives CSARVATGSEQYF.

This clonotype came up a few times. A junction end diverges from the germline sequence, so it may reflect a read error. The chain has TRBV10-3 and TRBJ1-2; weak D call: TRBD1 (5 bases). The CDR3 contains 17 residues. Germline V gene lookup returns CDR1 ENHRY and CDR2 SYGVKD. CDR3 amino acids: CAVSESRAGYDYYGYTF. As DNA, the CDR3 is TGTGCCGTCAGTGAGTCGAGGGCAGGGTACGACTACTATGGCTACACCTTC.

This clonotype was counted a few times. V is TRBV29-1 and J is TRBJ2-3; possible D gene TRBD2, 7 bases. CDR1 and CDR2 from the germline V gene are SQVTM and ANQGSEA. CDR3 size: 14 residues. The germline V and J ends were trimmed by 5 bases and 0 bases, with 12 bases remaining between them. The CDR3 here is CSVRRGGSTDTQYF. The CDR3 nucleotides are TGCAGCGTTAGGCGCGGGGGCAGCACAGATACGCAGTATTTT.

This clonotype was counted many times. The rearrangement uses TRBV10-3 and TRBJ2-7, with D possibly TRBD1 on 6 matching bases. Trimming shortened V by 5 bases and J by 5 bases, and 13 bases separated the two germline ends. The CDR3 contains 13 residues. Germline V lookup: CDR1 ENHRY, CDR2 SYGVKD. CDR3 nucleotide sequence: TGTGCCATCAGTTCAGGGGCGGAGGACGAGCAGTACTTC. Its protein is CAISSGAEDEQYF.

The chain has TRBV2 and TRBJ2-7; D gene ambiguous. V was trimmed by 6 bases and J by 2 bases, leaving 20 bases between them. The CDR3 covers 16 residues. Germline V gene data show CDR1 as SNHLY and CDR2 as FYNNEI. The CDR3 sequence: CASRPPAAGEAYEQYF. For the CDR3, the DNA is TGTGCCAGCAGGCCCCCGGCGGCAGGAGAAGCCTACGAGCAGTACTTC.

The CDR3 DNA follows: TGTGCCAGCGGGAACAGGGGCGCGCAGAACACCGGGGAGCTGTTTTTT. The encoded protein is CASGNRGAQNTGELFF. J is TRBJ2-2 and V is TRBV19; TRBD1 matches at 7 bases. V shed 9 bases and J 1 base; nucleotides not matched to a gene: 11. The CDR3 loop spans 16 amino acids. Germline lookup yields CDR1 LNHDA and CDR2 SQIVND (reference sequence).

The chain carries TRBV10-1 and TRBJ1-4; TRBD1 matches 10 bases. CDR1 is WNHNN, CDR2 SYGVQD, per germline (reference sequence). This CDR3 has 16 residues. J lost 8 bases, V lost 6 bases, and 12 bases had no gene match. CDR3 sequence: CASSEGRQGAREKLFF. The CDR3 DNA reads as TGCGCCAGCAGCGAAGGAAGACAGGGGGCAAGGGAAAAACTGTTTTTT.

The CDR3 reads CASSPLQGTGYNSPLHF. The CDR3 region has the DNA TGTGCCAGCTCACCCCTCCAGGGGACAGGGTACAATTCACCCCTCCACTTT. V and J are TRBV18 and TRBJ1-6; 9 bases align to TRBD1. V gave up 3 bases and J gave up 7 bases; unmatched junction bases: 10. From germline, CDR1 is KGHSH and CDR2 LQKENI. This CDR3 is 17 amino acids long.

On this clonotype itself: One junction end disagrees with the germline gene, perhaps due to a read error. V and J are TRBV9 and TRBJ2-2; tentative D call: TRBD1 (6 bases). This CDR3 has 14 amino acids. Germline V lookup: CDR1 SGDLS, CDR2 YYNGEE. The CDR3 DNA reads TGTGCCAGCAGCCCCCACAGGGTCACCGGAGAGCTGTTTTTT. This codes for CASSPHRVTGELFF.

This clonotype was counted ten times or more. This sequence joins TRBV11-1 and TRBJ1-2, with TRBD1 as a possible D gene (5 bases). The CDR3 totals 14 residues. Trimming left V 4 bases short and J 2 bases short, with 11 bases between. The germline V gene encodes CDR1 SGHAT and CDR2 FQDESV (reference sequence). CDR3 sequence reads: CASSSGQQNYGYTF. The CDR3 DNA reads TGTGCCAGCAGCTCCGGACAACAGAACTATGGCTACACCTTC.

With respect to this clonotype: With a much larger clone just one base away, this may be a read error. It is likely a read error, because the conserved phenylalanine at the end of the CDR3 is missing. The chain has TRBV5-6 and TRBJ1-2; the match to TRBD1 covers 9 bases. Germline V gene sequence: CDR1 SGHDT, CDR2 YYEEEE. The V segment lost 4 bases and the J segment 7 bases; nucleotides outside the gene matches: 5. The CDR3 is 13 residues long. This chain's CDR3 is CASSPRQGGGYTS. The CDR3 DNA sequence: TGTGCCAGCAGCCCCCGACAGGGGGGTGGCTACACCTCC.

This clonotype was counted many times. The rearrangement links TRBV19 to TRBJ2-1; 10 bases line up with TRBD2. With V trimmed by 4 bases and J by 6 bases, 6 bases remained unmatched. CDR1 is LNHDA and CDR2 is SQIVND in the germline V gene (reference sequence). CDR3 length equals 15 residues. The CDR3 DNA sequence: TGTGCCAGTAGTACACTAGCGGGGAACCCCAATGAGCAGTTCTTC. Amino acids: CASSTLAGNPNEQFF.